The present TCR beta chain was sequenced within a study of T cell repertoires in cytomegalovirus infection. Overall study context: The study used recently identified HLA-C-restricted and well-studied HLA-B-restricted CMV epitopes.

TCRdb passed the reads through MiXCR, listing each CDR3 protein once. The table lists approximately 600,000 distinct CDR3 sequences, over 35% of them singletons, with around 46% in the top ten. Losses at the gene ends were 1 base for V and 4 bases for J; bases not matched to a gene: 8. CDR1 is LGHNA, CDR2 YSLEER, per germline. The CDR3 contains 16 residues. In the case of this clonotype: The antigen remains unidentified.

The material was cultured PBMCs, obtained from culture after CMV antigen stimulation. The origin of this receptor is a human donor in good health (CMV status not recorded). Some clones in this sample may be carry-over from other donors' samples. V and J are TRBV4-3 and TRBJ2-7; 9 bases line up with TRBD2. The CDR3 nucleotides read TGCGCCAGCAGCCAAGGGGCGGGGGGGGAATCTTACGAGCAGTACTTC. This gives the protein CASSQGAGGESYEQYF.